This T cell receptor (beta chain) was identified during a study of blood T cell repertoires in COVID-19. The length of the CDR3 is 15 residues. After removal of 0 bases from V and 4 bases from J, the junction contained 5 bases not matched to a gene. CDR1 LGHDT and CDR2 YNNKEL come from the germline V gene (reference sequence). Only in-frame clones appear in the TCRdb table, and some are missing; sequencing was by immunoSEQ multiplex PCR. The table has about 420,000 clones, around nine tenths seen once. While infection was still active, Seattle patients were enrolled and then followed longitudinally. Sequencing was performed on peripheral blood. The sequence was obtained from a young man with COVID-19, enrolled during active disease. V is TRBV3-1 (or the pseudogene TRBV3-2) and J is TRBJ1-2, with TRBD1 matching 7 bases. The CDR3 is CASSQDAGQIYGYTF. CDR3 sequence (DNA): TGTGCCAGCAGCCAAGATGCGGGACAGATCTATGGCTACACCTTC.